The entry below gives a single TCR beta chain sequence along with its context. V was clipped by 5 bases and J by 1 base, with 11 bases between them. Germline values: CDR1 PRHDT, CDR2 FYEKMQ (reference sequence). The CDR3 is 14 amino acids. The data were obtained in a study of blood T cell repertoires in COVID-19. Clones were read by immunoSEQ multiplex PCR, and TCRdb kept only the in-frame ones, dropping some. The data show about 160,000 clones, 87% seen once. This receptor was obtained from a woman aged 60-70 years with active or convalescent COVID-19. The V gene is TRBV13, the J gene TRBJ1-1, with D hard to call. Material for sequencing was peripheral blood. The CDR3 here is CASSGRDQNTEAFF. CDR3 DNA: TGTGCCAGCAGCGGCCGGGATCAGAACACTGAAGCTTTCTTT.